Following are 18 T cell receptor beta chains from one sample sequenced in a study of Tregs in tolerant kidney transplant recipients. Clones were sequenced by immunoSEQ multiplex PCR, and TCRdb holds only the in-frame ones, with some missing. The profile shows some 240,000 clones, around 82% of them singletons. Material: CD4+ T cells from blood. Receptors were obtained from a human donor in good health.

The rearrangement joins TRBV5-1 to TRBJ1-5, with 9 bases aligning to TRBD1. The J segment lost 2 bases and the V segment lost 0 bases, leaving 3 bases of the junction unmatched. The germline V gene encodes CDR1 SGHRS and CDR2 YFSETQ. The length of the CDR3 is 16 residues. CDR3 coding DNA: TGCGCCAGCAGCTTGGGGACAGGGGTGGGCAATCAGCCCCAGCATTTT. Amino acids: CASSLGTGVGNQPQHF.

The chain has TRBV10-3 and TRBJ1-1, with TRBD1 matching over 9 bases. The CDR3 length is 16 residues. Germline CDR1 reads ENHRY; CDR2 reads SYGVKD. The V segment lost 4 bases and the J segment 1 base; nucleotides outside the gene matches: 7. In DNA form, the CDR3 reads TGTGCCATCAGTGGGGGACAGGGCGTCAGGAACACTGAAGCTTTCTTT. Encoded protein: CAISGGQGVRNTEAFF.

This chain joins TRBV11-3 and TRBJ1-2, with D hard to call. CDR1 is SGHNT and CDR2 is YENEEA in the germline V gene. V shed 3 bases and J shed 4 bases, with 6 bases lying between them. The CDR3 is 12 residues long. This CDR3 is CASSLEGYGYTF. The CDR3 DNA reads TGTGCCAGCAGCTTGGAGGGCTATGGCTACACCTTC.

The chain has TRBV5-1 and TRBJ1-2; 7 nucleotides agree with TRBD1. J gave up 6 bases and V 0 bases, and 14 bases lay outside the gene matches. Per germline, CDR1 SGHRS and CDR2 YFSETQ. The CDR3 is 17 residues long. CDR3 nucleotides: TGCGCCAGCAGCTTGGACCTGAGACAGGGTGATAGGGATGGCTACACCTTC. Protein product: CASSLDLRQGDRDGYTF.

The CDR3 is CASSGEPHSTDTQYF. The CDR3 DNA sequence: TGTGCCAGCAGCGGTGAGCCCCATAGCACAGATACGCAGTATTTT. This chain connects TRBV9 to TRBJ2-3; no reliable D call. V shed 3 bases and J shed 0 bases, with 11 bases lying between them. Per the germline V gene, CDR1 is SGDLS and CDR2 is YYNGEE. This CDR3 region has 15 residues.

The chain uses TRBV7-6 and TRBJ2-5; the D gene is possibly TRBD1 (5 bases). The CDR3 extends over 14 amino acids. Between the trimmed V and J ends, which lost 2 bases and 1 base, there was a span of 8 bases. Germline CDR1 reads SGHVS; CDR2 reads FNYEAQ. CDR3 loop: CASSLFQGQETQYF. CDR3 nucleotides: TGTGCCAGCAGCTTATTCCAGGGCCAAGAGACCCAGTACTTC. The full variable domain, in which reference TRBV7-6 and TRBJ2-5 provide the parts outside the CDR3, is GAGVSQSPRYKVTKRGQDVALRCDPISGHVSLYWYRQALGQGPEFLTYFNYEAQQDKSGLPNDRFSAERPEGSISTLTIQRTEQRDSAMYRCASSLFQGQETQYFGPGTRLLVL.

About this clone: The junction and the germline gene differ at one end; a read error may be behind it. Additional DNA sequences in this sample encode the identical CDR3. The V call is TRBV18, the J call TRBJ1-1; TRBD1 matches at 8 bases. Germline values: CDR1 KGHSH, CDR2 LQKENI. The CDR3 length is 14 residues. CDR3 loop: CASSPQGGNTEAFF. The CDR3 region has the DNA TGTGCCAGCTCTCCACAGGGGGGGAACACTGAAGCTTTCTTT.

This clone is a singleton in its sample. The rearrangement uses TRBV18 and TRBJ1-4; D gene uncertain. The CDR3 has 14 amino acids. CDR1 is KGHSH and CDR2 is LQKENI in the germline V gene. The ends were cut back, 6 bases at V and 3 bases at J, with 11 bases in the middle. CDR3 loop: CASSRSEANEKLFF. The CDR3 DNA reads as TGTGCCAGCTCCCGTTCCGAGGCTAATGAAAAACTGTTTTTT. The whole variable domain, remainder taken from reference TRBV18 and TRBJ1-4, is NAGVMQNPRHLVRRRGQEARLRCSPMKGHSHVYWYRQLPEEGLKFMVYLQKENIIDESGMPKERFSAEFPKEGPSILRIQQVVRGDSAAYFCASSRSEANEKLFFGSGTQLSVL.

This clone was counted a few times. The chain recombines TRBV5-5 with TRBJ1-4; 8 bases are shared with TRBD1. This CDR3 spans 19 amino acids. CDR1 SGHKS and CDR2 YYEKEE come from the germline V gene (reference sequence). Trimming took 2 bases from V and 2 from J; bases not matched to a gene: 14. The CDR3 coding sequence is TGTGCCAGCAGCTTTGGGATCGGACAGGGAAGGTTTACTAATGAAAAACTGTTTTTT. It is translated as CASSFGIGQGRFTNEKLFF.

The J gene is TRBJ1-3, the V gene TRBV6-6, with 9 bases fitting TRBD1. J lost 0 bases, V lost 5 bases, and 2 bases had no gene match. Germline V lookup: CDR1 MNHNY, CDR2 SVGAGI (reference sequence). There are 15 residues in the CDR3. DNA of the CDR3: TGTGCCAGCAGTCTGACAGGGGGCTCTGGAAACACCATATATTTT. Translating gives CASSLTGGSGNTIYF.

This clone showed up just a few times. The CDR3 region has the DNA TGCGCCAGCAGCTTGGGACAGGGATGGGAAAAACTGTTTTTT. Encoded protein: CASSLGQGWEKLFF. J is TRBJ1-4 and V is TRBV5-1, with TRBD1 matching 7 bases. Germline values: CDR1 SGHRS, CDR2 YFSETQ. With V trimmed by 0 bases and J by 8 bases, 4 bases remained unmatched. This CDR3 spans 14 amino acids.

This sequence joins TRBV5-1 and TRBJ2-3; D ambiguous. The CDR3 has 14 amino acids. The V gene lost 5 bases and the J gene lost 0 bases, with 10 bases spanning the gap. Germline values: CDR1 SGHRS, CDR2 YFSETQ. CDR3 sequence reads: CASRRIASTDTQYF. The CDR3 nucleotides read TGCGCCAGCAGGAGGATAGCTAGCACAGATACGCAGTATTTT.

The chain uses TRBV6-1 and TRBJ1-2, with D hard to call. Looked up from germline, CDR1 is MNHNS and CDR2 is SASEGT. This CDR3 has 13 amino acids. Trimming took off 4 bases at V and 6 bases at J, with 12 bases between the two ends. The CDR3 protein is CASSVQDYNGYTF. In nucleotides, the CDR3 is TGTGCCAGCAGTGTTCAAGATTATAATGGCTACACCTTC.

The rearrangement uses TRBV4-1 and TRBJ2-1; 8 nucleotides align to TRBD1. The CDR3 has 16 amino acids. Germline lookup yields CDR1 MGHRA and CDR2 YSYEKL. The trim removed 1 base at V and 0 bases at J, leaving 2 bases unmatched. DNA for the CDR3: TGCGCCAGCAGCCAAGCAGGGGGCCTCTCCTACAATGAGCAGTTCTTC. It specifies CASSQAGGLSYNEQFF.

The rearrangement links TRBV7-8 to TRBJ1-1; tentative D call: TRBD1 (5 bases). V was shortened by 4 bases and J by 1 base, with 19 bases between the two germline ends. The germline V gene encodes CDR1 SGHVS and CDR2 FQNEAQ. CDR3 size: 17 residues. The CDR3 DNA sequence: TGTGCCAGCAGCTCGAACGGGTGGAGGGACGGGAACACTGAAGCTTTCTTT. Protein sequence: CASSSNGWRDGNTEAFF. The variable domain in full, with the rest retrieved from reference TRBV7-8 and TRBJ1-1, is GAGVSQSPRYKVAKRGQDVALRCDPISGHVSLFWYQQALGQGPEFLTYFQNEAQLDKSGLPSDRFFAERPEGSVSTLKIQRTQQEDSAVYLCASSSNGWRDGNTEAFFGQGTRLTVV.

V is TRBV5-1 and J is TRBJ2-7; tentative D call: TRBD2 (5 bases). CDR3 length: 14 residues. The germline CDR1 and CDR2 sequences are SGHRS and YFSETQ. Trimming pared 4 bases from V and 0 bases from J, leaving 11 bases between. The CDR3 DNA reads as TGCGCCAGCAGCCCAGGACTCAGCTCCTACGAGCAGTACTTC. This codes for CASSPGLSSYEQYF.

The chain recombines TRBV6-6 with TRBJ1-1, with D uncertain. This CDR3 is 11 amino acids long. V shed 6 bases and J shed 8 bases, with 10 bases lying between them. Germline lookup yields CDR1 MNHNY and CDR2 SVGAGI (reference sequence). CDR3 bases: TGTGCCAGCAGCCGAATGAACGAAGCTTTCTTT. Protein product: CASSRMNEAFF.

The chain couples TRBV7-7 to TRBJ2-5; 8 positions match TRBD2. The ends lost 1 base at V and 4 bases at J; junction bases unmatched: 5. Germline V CDR1 and CDR2: SSHAT, FNYEAQ (reference sequence). CDR3 length: 15 amino acids. The CDR3 sequence is CASSLVGGGGETQYF. The CDR3 coding sequence is TGTGCCAGCAGCTTAGTCGGGGGGGGCGGAGAGACCCAGTACTTC.